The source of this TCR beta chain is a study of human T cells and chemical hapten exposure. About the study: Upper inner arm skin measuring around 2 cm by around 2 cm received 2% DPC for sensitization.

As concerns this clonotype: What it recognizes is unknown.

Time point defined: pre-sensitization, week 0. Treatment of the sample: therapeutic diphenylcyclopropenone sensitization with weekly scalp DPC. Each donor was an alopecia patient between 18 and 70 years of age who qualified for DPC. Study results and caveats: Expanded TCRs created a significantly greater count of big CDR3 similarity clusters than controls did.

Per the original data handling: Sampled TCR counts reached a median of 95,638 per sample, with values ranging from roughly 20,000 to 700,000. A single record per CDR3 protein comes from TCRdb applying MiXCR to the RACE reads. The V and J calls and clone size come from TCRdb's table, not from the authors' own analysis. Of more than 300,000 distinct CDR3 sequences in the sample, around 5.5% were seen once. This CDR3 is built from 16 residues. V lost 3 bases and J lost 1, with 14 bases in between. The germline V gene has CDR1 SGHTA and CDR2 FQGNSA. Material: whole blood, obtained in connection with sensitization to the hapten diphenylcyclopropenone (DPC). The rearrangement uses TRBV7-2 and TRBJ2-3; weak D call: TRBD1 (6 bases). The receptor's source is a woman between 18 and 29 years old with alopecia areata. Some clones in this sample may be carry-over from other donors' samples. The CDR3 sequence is CASSFFRGFGTDTQYF. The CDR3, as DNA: TGTGCCAGCAGCTTTTTTAGGGGGTTCGGCACAGATACGCAGTATTTT.